What follows are 20 T cell receptor beta chains derived from one specimen sequenced in a study of blood T cell repertoires in COVID-19. Sequencing used immunoSEQ multiplex PCR; TCRdb keeps in-frame clones, though not all of them. Among around 400,000 clones listed, 83% were seen once. The sequenced sample was PBMCs or T cells enriched from blood (not recorded which). These TCRs come from a woman aged 45-59 years who had recovered from COVID-19.

The CDR3 DNA reads as TGTGCCAGTAGATGGACAGGGGACGGTGGCTACACCTTC. This codes for CASRWTGDGGYTF. This chain connects TRBV19 to TRBJ1-2; the match to TRBD1 covers 9 bases. Germline CDR1 LNHDA, CDR2 SQIVND (reference sequence). Losses at the gene ends were 6 bases for V and 7 bases for J; bases not matched to a gene: 6. The CDR3 covers 13 residues. Full variable domain (remainder filled in from reference TRBV19 and TRBJ1-2): DGGITQSPKYLFRKEGQNVTLSCEQNLNHDAMYWYRQDPGQGLRLIYYSQIVNDFQKGDIAEGYSVSREKKESFPLTVTSAQKNPTAFYLCASRWTGDGGYTFGSGTRLTVV.

The rearrangement joins TRBV21-1 to TRBJ1-5; the table's D call, TRBD1, has no DNA check behind it. TRBV21-1 is tagged as a pseudogene. The CDR3 has 16 residues. The CDR3 DNA follows: TGTGCCAACCTCGAGGCGGCGGGACAGGGTCACCAGCCCCAGCATTTT. It encodes CANLEAAGQGHQPQHF.

This chain joins TRBV11-2 and TRBJ2-1, with TRBD2 as a possible D gene (6 bases). V was pared by 0 bases and J by 7 bases, with 13 bases between. The CDR3 contains 15 residues. Per the germline V gene, CDR1 is SGHAT and CDR2 is FQNNGV. The CDR3 sequence is CASSLDLGGANEQFF. DNA of the CDR3: TGTGCCAGCAGCTTAGATCTAGGCGGGGCAAATGAGCAGTTCTTC.

DNA for the CDR3: TGTGCCAGCAGCCCGGGACAGGGGTATGGCTACACCTTC. This sequence encodes CASSPGQGYGYTF. The genes are TRBV11-3 and TRBJ1-2; 10 positions agree with TRBD1. CDR1 is SGHNT and CDR2 is YENEEA in the germline V gene. The junction had 2 bases not matched to a gene; V was cut back by 5 bases and J by 5 bases. CDR3 length: 13 amino acids.

V usage is TRBV19 and J usage is TRBJ1-6; a possible D gene is TRBD1 (5 bases). Per the germline V gene, CDR1 is LNHDA and CDR2 is SQIVND (reference sequence). Deletions cut 3 bases from V and 9 bases from J, with 15 bases between. CDR3 length: 15 amino acids. The CDR3 DNA is TGTGCCAGTAGTATCGGAGGGACCAGAGGTTCACCCCTCCACTTT. Protein: CASSIGGTRGSPLHF. Together with reference TRBV19 and TRBJ1-6, the CDR3 gives the full variable domain: DGGITQSPKYLFRKEGQNVTLSCEQNLNHDAMYWYRQDPGQGLRLIYYSQIVNDFQKGDIAEGYSVSREKKESFPLTVTSAQKNPTAFYLCASSIGGTRGSPLHFGNGTRLTVT.

V usage is TRBV4-1 and J usage is TRBJ1-2; 8 bases match TRBD1. The CDR3 is made up of 15 amino acids. V dropped 3 bases and J dropped 4; count of bases not matched to a gene: 7. Germline lookup yields CDR1 MGHRA and CDR2 YSYEKL. CDR3 nucleotides: TGCGCCAGCAGCCAGATGGACAGGGCGGGCTATGGCTACACCTTC. Its translation: CASSQMDRAGYGYTF.

This chain uses TRBV19 with TRBJ2-4, with D uncertain. Trimming removed 10 bases from V and 3 bases from J, with 13 bases in between. CDR3 length equals 13 residues. CDR1 is LNHDA, CDR2 SQIVND, per germline (reference sequence). CDR3 DNA sequence: TGTGCCACCTCCCAGTCTAGCAAAAACATTCAGTACTTC. It specifies CATSQSSKNIQYF.

The CDR3 DNA reads as TGTGCCAGCAGTTCAGCACTAGCGGGGCCTCTTACCTACGAGCAGTACTTC. Protein sequence: CASSSALAGPLTYEQYF. This chain uses TRBV6-2 or TRBV6-3 with TRBJ2-7; TRBD2 aligns across 10 bases. Per germline, CDR1 MNHEY and CDR2 SVGEGT. The CDR3 is made up of 17 amino acids. The V gene end was trimmed by 4 bases and the J gene end by 2 bases; junction bases not matched to a gene: 11.

V usage is TRBV27 and J usage is TRBJ2-7; TRBD2 agrees at 14 bases. V dropped 6 bases and J dropped 11; count of bases not matched to a gene: 6. Looked up from germline, CDR1 is MNHEY and CDR2 is SMNVEV (reference sequence). The CDR3 contains 13 residues. As DNA, the CDR3 is TGTGCCAGCAGCAAACCGGGACTAGCGGGGGAGTACTTC. Translated: CASSKPGLAGEYF.

The V and J genes are TRBV6-5 and TRBJ2-1; no clear D gene. Germline lookup yields CDR1 MNHEY and CDR2 SVGAGI. The CDR3 is 15 residues long. V shed 9 bases and J shed 0 bases, with 15 bases lying between them. CDR3 region: CASNTWFSSYNEQFF. CDR3 DNA: TGTGCCAGTAATACTTGGTTTAGCTCCTACAATGAGCAGTTCTTC.

The chain employs TRBV18 and TRBJ1-2, with TRBD1 as a possible D gene (6 bases). Germline values: CDR1 KGHSH, CDR2 LQKENI. Trimming removed 3 bases from V and 0 bases from J, with 11 bases in between. This CDR3 comprises 15 residues. The CDR3 DNA sequence: TGTGCCAGCTCACCCCGGACAGAGACTAACTATGGCTACACCTTC. As protein: CASSPRTETNYGYTF.

This chain joins TRBV18 and TRBJ2-2; D call uncertain. The CDR3 is made up of 15 amino acids. V gave up 6 bases and J gave up 0 bases, with 11 bases separating them. The germline V gene encodes CDR1 KGHSH and CDR2 LQKENI. This CDR3 is CASSLRQTNTGELFF. For the CDR3, the DNA is TGTGCCAGCTCTCTTCGACAAACGAACACCGGGGAGCTGTTTTTT. Drawing the rest from reference TRBV18 and TRBJ2-2, the complete variable domain is NAGVMQNPRHLVRRRGQEARLRCSPMKGHSHVYWYRQLPEEGLKFMVYLQKENIIDESGMPKERFSAEFPKEGPSILRIQQVVRGDSAAYFCASSLRQTNTGELFFGEGSRLTVL.

The genes are TRBV6-2 or TRBV6-3 and TRBJ2-1; the D gene is possibly TRBD2 (6 bases). There are 14 residues in the CDR3. The germline gives CDR1 MNHEY, CDR2 SVGEGT. V was trimmed by 2 bases and J by 6 bases, leaving 11 bases between them. The CDR3 DNA sequence: TGTGCCAGCAGTTACAGGCGGGAACTCAATGAGCAGTTCTTC. The encoded protein is CASSYRRELNEQFF.

V is TRBV14 and J is TRBJ1-2; a weak D match, TRBD1 (6 bases). V dropped 6 bases and J dropped 8 bases, with 16 bases sitting between them. The V gene's germline CDR1 is SGHDN and CDR2 FVKESK. This CDR3 spans 13 amino acids. The chain's CDR3 is CASRLPGHRGYTF. The DNA for the CDR3 is TGTGCCAGCAGACTCCCGGGACACCGAGGCTACACCTTC.

This clone came up once. The V and J genes are TRBV6-6 and TRBJ2-3; 11 bases align to TRBD2. V was clipped by 5 bases and J by 1 base; unmatched bases: 11. The CDR3 is 18 amino acids. Germline V CDR1 and CDR2: MNHNY, SVGAGI (reference sequence). The chain's CDR3 is CASSLRTSGLGGTDTQYF. The DNA of the CDR3 is TGTGCCAGCAGTCTTCGGACTAGCGGGTTAGGGGGCACAGATACGCAGTATTTT.

The chain combines TRBV19 with TRBJ1-2; TRBD1 is a possible D gene (6 bases). Germline V gene data show CDR1 as LNHDA and CDR2 as SQIVND (reference sequence). Trimming cost V 6 bases and J 2 bases, with 16 bases left between them. The length of the CDR3 is 15 residues. Here the CDR3 reads CASSILSQGNYGYTF. CDR3 nucleotides: TGTGCCAGTAGCATTTTATCGCAGGGGAACTATGGCTACACCTTC.

The chain couples TRBV19 to TRBJ2-7; the match to TRBD1 covers 7 bases. This CDR3 has 13 amino acids. V lost 5 bases, J lost 7 bases, and 8 bases stayed unmatched. Germline V gene sequence: CDR1 LNHDA, CDR2 SQIVND (reference sequence). CDR3 sequence (DNA): TGTGCCAGTAGTCCACAGGGGTCTATGGAGCAGTACTTC. Amino acid sequence: CASSPQGSMEQYF.

The genes are TRBV7-9 and TRBJ2-1, with 14 bases that match TRBD2. Germline V gene lookup returns CDR1 SEHNR and CDR2 FQNEAQ (reference sequence). CDR3 size: 16 residues. After removal of 6 bases from V and 8 bases from J, the junction contained 9 bases not matched to a gene. The CDR3, as DNA: TGTGCCAGCAGTCTCCCGGGACTAGCGGGGGTGGATGAGCAGTTCTTC. This gives the protein CASSLPGLAGVDEQFF.

This sequence joins TRBV7-9 and TRBJ2-7; 9 bases are shared with TRBD1. The CDR3 length is 13 residues. The germline V gene encodes CDR1 SEHNR and CDR2 FQNEAQ (reference sequence). With 3 bases clipped from V and 3 bases from J, the junction kept 0 bases outside the gene matches. The CDR3 reads CASSLTGGYEQYF. CDR3 nucleotide sequence: TGTGCCAGCAGCTTGACAGGGGGCTACGAGCAGTACTTC.

The CDR3 DNA reads as TGTGCCAGCAGTCCCCGCGGCGGGACAGGGGCCACTGAAGCTTTCTTT. Translated: CASSPRGGTGATEAFF. The rearrangement uses TRBV28 and TRBJ1-1, with 10 bases matching TRBD1. After removal of 5 bases from V and 4 bases from J, the junction contained 10 bases not matched to a gene. This CDR3 is 16 amino acids long. CDR1 and CDR2 (germline): MDHEN, SYDVKM.